This note documents a single T cell receptor (beta chain) sequence. Its antigen remains unknown. This record comes from a study of T cells in localized non-small cell lung cancer. Regarding the study as a whole: Only one tumor region was sequenced, so heterogeneity remains possible. The highest T cell clonality was in uninvolved adjacent lung, above tumor.

The method was immunoSEQ multiplex PCR; TCRdb's version includes in-frame clones alone and lacks a portion of them. This sample has about 92,000 clones, with roughly 90% found just once. Sequenced material: PBMCs, taken before any cancer treatment. This receptor was identified in a woman aged 35 to 70 with stage II squamous cell lung carcinoma.

The DNA of the CDR3 is TGTGCCAGTAGTATGCGTAGCGGGGGGTCTAACTACGAGCAGTACTTC. Translated, it gives CASSMRSGGSNYEQYF. The genes are TRBV19 and TRBJ2-7; 10 bases agree with TRBD2. V dropped 3 bases and J dropped 3; count of bases not matched to a gene: 8. Germline V gene lookup returns CDR1 LNHDA and CDR2 SQIVND (reference sequence). The CDR3 has 16 amino acids.